Listed here is a single T cell receptor (beta chain). Its specificity is not known. The data are from a study of T-cell memory formation after mild COVID-19. Across the study: TCR clusters were mostly donor specific. Study conclusions and caveats: Clones that got smaller from day 15 to 85 had even CD4/CD8, while clones growing later tipped toward CD4+.

TCRdb reanalysed the 5' RACE reads using MiXCR and keeps one entry per CDR3 protein. The top ten hold approximately 13% of the sample, which has around 340,000 distinct CDR3 sequences, 20% to 25% seen once. CDR1 and CDR2 (germline): SEHNR, FQNEAQ (reference sequence). The CDR3 is 15 residues long. Germline trimming cut 4 bases from V and 8 bases from J; bases unmatched to any gene: 8. Sample: PBMCs or a T cell subset sorted from them (not recorded which). This TCR came from an adult woman who had mild COVID-19 (a few samples of this study predate the infection). Cell type and time point are not known. The rearrangement uses TRBV7-9 and TRBJ1-4, with 9 bases that match TRBD1. CDR3 sequence reads: CASSSPGTGREKLFF. CDR3 bases: TGTGCCAGCAGCTCACCCGGGACAGGGCGAGAAAAACTGTTTTTT.